Given below is one T cell receptor beta chain in context. Its target is unknown. These data are taken from a study of vaccination effects on CD4 cells after COVID-19. The CDR3 sequence is 13 residues long. In germline, CDR1 is MNHNY, CDR2 SVGAGI (reference sequence). With 4 bases clipped from V and 7 bases from J, the junction kept 4 bases outside the gene matches. In the ViraFEST assay, antigen-specific CD4+ clonotypes were identified by expansion after peptide-pool stimulation. Culture lasted under 13 days before CD4+ T cell isolation. Vaccinated recipients, who were negative for nucleocapsid antibodies, had no history of SARS-CoV-2 infection. Supplemented with about 10 IU/ml IL-2 and 10 ug/ml peptides, fewer than 2.5 million PBMC per well were kept in culture. Cells had half their medium changed to IL-2 medium on days 3 and 7. Sequencing used immunoSEQ multiplex PCR; TCRdb keeps in-frame clones, though not all of them. The sample consists of 73,000 or so clones, around 79% of them appearing once.

Sample: CD4+ T cells from PBMCs cultured with SARS-CoV-2 spike peptides, taken before COVID-19 vaccination. This sequence originates from a human donor who received a COVID-19 vaccine. The chain joins TRBV6-6 to TRBJ1-2; 9 nucleotides match TRBD1. DNA for the CDR3: TGTGCCAGCAGTTGGGACAGGGACCCTGGCTACACCTTC. This gives the protein CASSWDRDPGYTF.